This T cell receptor beta chain emerged from a study of Graves' ophthalmopathy and Graves' hyperthyroidism. Whole-study context: No progression to ophthalmopathy over 18 months defined stable hyperthyroidism.

The study amplified TCR beta CDR3 regions using RNA transcripts. HTBI primers were employed in first-round RT-PCR, then a second-round multiplex PCR followed. TCRdb reanalysed the multiplex PCR reads using MiXCR and keeps one entry per CDR3 protein. The sample contains 500,000 to 700,000 distinct CDR3 sequences, just under 40% of which appear only once. Certain patients, namely those with other autoimmune diseases, uncontrolled infections, pregnancy or lactation, were excluded. This clonotype was counted at least ten times. Germline CDR1 MNHEY, CDR2 SVGAGI. Trimming took 3 bases from V and 7 from J, leaving 13 bases between them. CDR3 length equals 15 residues.

V and J are TRBV6-5 and TRBJ1-6, with D possibly TRBD1 on 5 matching bases. The receptor was isolated from an adult man with Graves' hyperthyroidism. The specimen was peripheral blood or thyroid tissue (not recorded which). CDR3 amino acids: CASSYASGGNSPLHF. The CDR3 nucleotides are TGTGCCAGCAGTTATGCTTCCGGGGGAAATTCACCCCTCCACTTT.